Listed below are T cell receptor beta chains from one sample, sequenced in a study of human T cells and chemical hapten exposure. TCRdb re-called the RACE reads with MiXCR, one entry per CDR3 protein. The data contain more than 85,000 distinct CDR3 sequences, 8% to 13% of them singletons. The source was whole blood, collected in connection with sensitization to the hapten diphenylcyclopropenone (DPC). These receptor sequences come from a man aged 40-49 years with alopecia areata. Some clones in this sample may be carry-over from other donors' samples. The CDR3 runs from the conserved cysteine through the conserved F or W. A D gene is named only where the DNA matches it firmly. The size entry is marked missing in some rows and otherwise reads once, few, many or a size class.

d_call j_call clone_size v_call cdr3_nt cdr3_aa
TRBD1 TRBJ1-2 . TRBV5-1 TGCGCCAGCAGCTCCGGGACAGGGTATGAGGATGGCTACACCTTC CASSSGTGYEDGYTF
TRBD2 TRBJ2-3 few TRBV7-9 TGTGCCAGCAGCTTAGAGTTGGGACTAGCGGGACCCACAGATACGCAGTATTTT CASSLELGLAGPTDTQYF
TRBD2 TRBJ2-2 . TRBV6-5 TGTGCCAGCAGTCTACTTGTCGGACTAGCGGGAGGGAGCGGGGAGCTGTTTTTT CASSLLVGLAGGSGELFF
. TRBJ2-3 many TRBV29-1 TGCAGCGTTGGGTATTCTACGGATACGCAGTATTTT CSVGYSTDTQYF
TRBD1 TRBJ2-1 many TRBV18 TGTGCCAGCTCCCAAGGACAGGGTAATGAGCAGTTCTTC CASSQGQGNEQFF
. TRBJ2-5 many TRBV19 TGTGCCAGTAGTCCCACAGGGCGAGAGACCCAGTACTTC CASSPTGRETQYF
. TRBJ1-5 many TRBV28 TGTGCCAGCAGGGCTGAATATAGCAATCAGCCCCAGCATTTT CASRAEYSNQPQHF
. TRBJ1-5 many TRBV2 TGTGCCAGCAGTGAAGTAGCCCCTTATAGCAATCAGCCCCAGCATTTT CASSEVAPYSNQPQHF
. TRBJ2-3 few TRBV11-3 TGTGCCGGGGGTAAAGCGGACACAGATACGCAGTATTTT CAGGKADTDTQYF
TRBD2 TRBJ2-7 many TRBV11-1 TGTGCCAGCACCATAGGACTAGCGGCCTCCTACGAGCAGTACTTC CASTIGLAASYEQYF
TRBD2 TRBJ2-3 . TRBV20-1 TGCAGTGCTAGAGACAGCGGGAGCTCCGGAGATACGCAGTATTTT CSARDSGSSGDTQYF
. TRBJ2-1 . TRBV7-2 TGTGCCAGCAGCTCTACGACAGGTGGCTCCTACAATGAGCAGTTCTTC CASSSTTGGSYNEQFF
TRBD2 TRBJ2-3 few TRBV6-6 TGTGCCAGCAGTTACGGGGGACTAGCGGGAGTTCTTTCAGATACGCAGTATTTT CASSYGGLAGVLSDTQYF
TRBD1 TRBJ1-1 many TRBV10-3 TGTGCCATCAGCCTTCCGGGACAGGGGACTGAAGCTTTCTTT CAISLPGQGTEAFF
. TRBJ2-1 . TRBV7-3 TGTGCCAGCAGCGTACAGGGTGGGGTCTACAATGAGCAGTTCTTC CASSVQGGVYNEQFF
. TRBJ1-1 many TRBV6-2/TRBV6-3 TGTGCCAGCAGGAATCAGGGAGGGGAGGGCCACACTGAAGCTTTCTTT CASRNQGGEGHTEAFF
. TRBJ2-3 many TRBV6-2/TRBV6-3 TGTGCCACCAAGGATATGGGCACAGATACGCAGTATTTT CATKDMGTDTQYF
. TRBJ2-1 . TRBV12-5 TGTGCTATGATGCGGGATACCTACAATGAGCAGTTCTTC CAMMRDTYNEQFF
TRBD1 TRBJ1-2 few TRBV18 TGTGCCAGCTCACCCGCGGGACAGGGCGTCGGCCACGGCTACACCTTC CASSPAGQGVGHGYTF
. TRBJ1-6 few TRBV6-5 TGTGCCAGCAGCGGGGACTCCTATAATTCACCCCTCCACTTT CASSGDSYNSPLHF
. TRBJ2-5 many TRBV20-1 TGCAGTGCTGGAGCAGGGTTCCGGGAGACCCAGTACTTC CSAGAGFRETQYF
TRBD2 TRBJ2-3 . TRBV5-4 TGTGCCAGCAGCCGGAGGTTACTAGCGGGAGGTACAGATACGCAGTATTTT CASSRRLLAGGTDTQYF
. TRBJ1-2 many TRBV28 TGTGCCAGCGAAAGGGGAAACTATGGCTACACCTTC CASERGNYGYTF
TRBD2 TRBJ2-3 few TRBV27 TGTGCCAGCACTAAAGAGCGGGAGGGGGGAGCAGATACGCAGTATTTT CASTKEREGGADTQYF
TRBD2 TRBJ2-7 few TRBV6-1 TGTGCCACCTTCCTTAGCGGGAGAATCTACGAGCAGTACTTC CATFLSGRIYEQYF
. TRBJ1-6 few TRBV20-1 TGCAGTGCAACTCAGGGAAGTAATTCACCCCTCCACTTT CSATQGSNSPLHF
. TRBJ1-1 many TRBV5-1 TGCGCCAGCAGCACTGGGACAATGGCCACTGAAGCTTTCTTT CASSTGTMATEAFF
. TRBJ1-5 . TRBV3-1 TGTGCCAGCAGCCAAGCGGGGGCCCATCAGCCCCAGCATTTT CASSQAGAHQPQHF
. TRBJ2-5 few TRBV5-1 TGCGCCAGCAGCTCGTACCAAGAGACCCAGTACTTC CASSSYQETQYF
. TRBJ2-3 . TRBV12-3/TRBV12-4 TGTGCCAGCAGTTCAGGACTAAGCACAGATACGCAGTATTTT CASSSGLSTDTQYF
. TRBJ1-1 many TRBV4-3 TGCGCCAGCAGCCAAGATGCCAGGGTTACTGAAGCTTTCTTT CASSQDARVTEAFF
. TRBJ1-6 . TRBV5-1 TGCGCCAGCAGCTTGTTGGGGGGCGAGGGTTCACCCCTCCACTTT CASSLLGGEGSPLHF
. TRBJ1-3 many TRBV29-1 TGCAGCGTTGAGGCCTTTTCTGGAAACACCATATATTTT CSVEAFSGNTIYF
TRBD1 TRBJ2-2 few TRBV25-1 TGTGCCAGCAGTTCCGGACAGGGATATCAGGGGGAGCTGTTTTTT CASSSGQGYQGELFF
. TRBJ1-1 many TRBV29-1 TGCAGCGTACCAGGGGCAATGAACACTGAAGCTTTCTTT CSVPGAMNTEAFF
. TRBJ1-2 . TRBV30 TGTGCCTGGAGCGACTATATATCCTATGGCTACACCTTC CAWSDYISYGYTF
. TRBJ1-4 many TRBV20-1 TGCAGTGCTCACAGGGACGGTGAAAAACTGTTTTTT CSAHRDGEKLFF
. TRBJ2-1 few TRBV11-3 TGTGCCAGCAGCTCCGTACCGGGACTGAAAAACAATGAGCAGTTCTTC CASSSVPGLKNNEQFF
. TRBJ1-1 few TRBV10-3 TGTGCCACCCATGGAAACACTGAAGCTTTCTTT CATHGNTEAFF
. TRBJ2-1 few TRBV30 TGTGCCTGGAGTTTGTTAGGTAGAATGTGGGCCAATGAGCAGTTCTTC CAWSLLGRMWANEQFF
. TRBJ2-2 few TRBV5-1 TGCGCCAGCAGCAGGACACTCGCGAACACCGGGGAGCTGTTTTTT CASSRTLANTGELFF
. TRBJ2-7 . TRBV6-5 TGTGCCAGCAGTTACTCGACGGGGACGACCTACGAGCAGTACTTC CASSYSTGTTYEQYF
. TRBJ2-7 . TRBV7-9 TGTGCCAGCAGCTCAGACGGGATCTACGAGCAGTACTTC CASSSDGIYEQYF